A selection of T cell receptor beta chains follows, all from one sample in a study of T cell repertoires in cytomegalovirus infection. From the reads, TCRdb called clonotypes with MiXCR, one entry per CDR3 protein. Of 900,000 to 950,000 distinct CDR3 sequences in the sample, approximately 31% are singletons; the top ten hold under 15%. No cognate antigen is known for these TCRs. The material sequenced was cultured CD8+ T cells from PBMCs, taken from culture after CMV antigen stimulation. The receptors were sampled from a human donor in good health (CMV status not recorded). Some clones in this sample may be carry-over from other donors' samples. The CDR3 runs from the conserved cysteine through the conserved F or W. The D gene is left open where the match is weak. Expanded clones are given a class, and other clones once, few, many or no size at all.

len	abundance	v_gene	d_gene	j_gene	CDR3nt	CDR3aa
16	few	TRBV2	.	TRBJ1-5	TGTGCCAGCAGTGAATCGGGACCTACGAGTAATCAGCCCCAGCATTTT	CASSESGPTSNQPQHF
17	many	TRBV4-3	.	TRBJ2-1	TGCGCCAGCAGCCAGTACCGGGGGGACAGACTATACAATGAGCAGTTCTTC	CASSQYRGDRLYNEQFF
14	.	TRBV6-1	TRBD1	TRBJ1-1	TGTGCCAGCAGAGGGACAGATCGTTCCCTTGAGGCTTTCTTT	CASRGTDRSLEAFF
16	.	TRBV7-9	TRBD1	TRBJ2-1	TGTGCCAGCAGGCGGACAGGGGGCTACCCTTACAATGAGCAGTTCTTC	CASRRTGGYPYNEQFF
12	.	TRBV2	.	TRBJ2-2	TGTGCCAGCACCGTTAGTACCGGGGAGCTGTTTTTT	CASTVSTGELFF
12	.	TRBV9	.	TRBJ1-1	TGTGCCAGCAGCGCAACAGGGAGGGAAGCTTTCTTT	CASSATGREAFF
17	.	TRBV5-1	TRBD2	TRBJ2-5	TGCGCCAGCAGCCCGGGGACTAGCGGGGGGATCGGAGAGACCCAGTACTTC	CASSPGTSGGIGETQYF
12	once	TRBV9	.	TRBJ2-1	TGTGCCAGCAGCGGTTACAAAAATGAGCAGTTCTTC	CASSGYKNEQFF
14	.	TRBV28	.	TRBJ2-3	TGTGCCAGCAGTTTTCTAGCCACCACAGATACGCAGTATTTT	CASSFLATTDTQYF
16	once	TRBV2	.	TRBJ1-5	TGTGCCAGCAGTGATTACCACAGGGATAGCAATCAGCCCCAGCATTTT	CASSDYHRDSNQPQHF
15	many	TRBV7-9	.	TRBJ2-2	TGTGCCAGCAGCTTAGAGGCAGCATACACCGGGGAGCTGTTTTTT	CASSLEAAYTGELFF
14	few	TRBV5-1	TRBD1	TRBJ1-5	TGCGCCAGAAGGAGGCAGGGGGCTCGCAAGCCCCAGCATTTT	CARRRQGARKPQHF
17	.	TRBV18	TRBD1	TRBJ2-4	TGTGCCAGCTCAGTGGGACAGAAAACTGTAGCCAAAAACATTCAGTACTTC	CASSVGQKTVAKNIQYF
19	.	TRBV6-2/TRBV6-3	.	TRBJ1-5	TGTGCCAGCAGTTACTTGCCCGGAACAGGGATTCAGCGTAGTCAGCCCCAGCATTTT	CASSYLPGTGIQRSQPQHF
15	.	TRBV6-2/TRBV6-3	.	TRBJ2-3	TGTGCCAGCAGTTACGGGGGGTCTATCACAGATACGCAGTATTTT	CASSYGGSITDTQYF
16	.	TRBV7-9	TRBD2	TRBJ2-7	TGTGCCAGCAGCCAGGGGTTAAGCGGGGGAGGCGACGAGCAGTACTTC	CASSQGLSGGGDEQYF
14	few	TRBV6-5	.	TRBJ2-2	TGTGCCAGCAGTTACTACAGGGTGGTCGGGGAGCTGTTTTTT	CASSYYRVVGELFF
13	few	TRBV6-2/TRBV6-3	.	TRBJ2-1	TGTGCCAGCAGTGGCCTTAGGAGGTCGGAGCAGTTCTTC	CASSGLRRSEQFF
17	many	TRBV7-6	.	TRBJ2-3	TGTGCCAGCAGCCGCCAAACGAGGAGTGCCGGAACAGATACGCAGTATTTT	CASSRQTRSAGTDTQYF
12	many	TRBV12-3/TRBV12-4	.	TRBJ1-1	TGTGCCAGCAGTTTAGCAGGGAATGAAGCTTTCTTT	CASSLAGNEAFF
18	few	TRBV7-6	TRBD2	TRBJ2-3	TGTGCCAGCAGCTTACGTACTAGCGGGGGGACTAGCACAGATACGCAGTATTTT	CASSLRTSGGTSTDTQYF
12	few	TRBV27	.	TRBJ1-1	TGTGCCAGCGGGAGACTGAGCACTGAAGCTTTCTTT	CASGRLSTEAFF
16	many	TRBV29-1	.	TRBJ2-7	TGCAGCGTTGAAGATCCGGTCAGATCGGGTTCCTACGAGCAGTACTTC	CSVEDPVRSGSYEQYF
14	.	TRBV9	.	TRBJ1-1	TGTGCCAGCAGCGTAGGGGGGCAGCCGAATGAAGCTTTCTTT	CASSVGGQPNEAFF
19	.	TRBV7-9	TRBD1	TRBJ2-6	TGTGCCAGCAGCTTAGCCCGGCGGACAGGTGTGACTGGGGCCAACGTCCTGACTTTC	CASSLARRTGVTGANVLTF
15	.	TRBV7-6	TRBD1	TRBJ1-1	TGTGCCAGCAAGCTGATGACAGGGATTCACACTGAAGCTTTCTTT	CASKLMTGIHTEAFF
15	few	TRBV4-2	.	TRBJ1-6	TGTGCCAGCAGCCAAGAGACACTCCGACAATCACCCCTCCACTTT	CASSQETLRQSPLHF
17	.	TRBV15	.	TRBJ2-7	TGTGCCACCAGCAGAGATCCGGTTACAGGCAACTCCTACGAGCAGTACTTC	CATSRDPVTGNSYEQYF